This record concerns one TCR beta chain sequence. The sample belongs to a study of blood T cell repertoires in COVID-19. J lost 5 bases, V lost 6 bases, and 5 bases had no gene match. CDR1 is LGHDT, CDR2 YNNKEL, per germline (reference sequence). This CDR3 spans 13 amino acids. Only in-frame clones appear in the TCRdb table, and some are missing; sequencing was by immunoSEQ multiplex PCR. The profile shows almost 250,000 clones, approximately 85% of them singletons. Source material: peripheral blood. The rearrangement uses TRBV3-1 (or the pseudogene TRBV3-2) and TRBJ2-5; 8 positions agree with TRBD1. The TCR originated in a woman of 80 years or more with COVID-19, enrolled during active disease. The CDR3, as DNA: TGTGCCAGCAGTGGCAGGGGGCGTGAGACCCAGTACTTC. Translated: CASSGRGRETQYF.